These T cell receptor beta chains were read from a single sample in a study of Ad26.COV2.S vaccination and SARS-CoV-2 variants. Sequencing used immunoSEQ multiplex PCR; TCRdb keeps in-frame clones, though not all of them. The sample consists of 410,000 or so clones, 90% of them appearing once. Specimen: peripheral blood, collected in a trial of Ad26.COV2.S vaccine versus placebo. These receptors were collected from a person aged 18 to 59 who received the Ad26.COV2.S COVID-19 vaccine or a placebo. Both conserved end residues are part of each CDR3. Each record gives: CDR3 length, D gene, J gene, V gene, clone size, CDR3 DNA, CDR3 protein. D genes are given only for firm matches. The size field is filled for only some rows; it gives once, few, many or a size class.

>15|-|TRBJ1-3|TRBV2|-
TGTGCCAGCGTAGCTTCAAGGGCCTCTGGAAACACCATATATTTT
CASVASRASGNTIYF
>15|TRBD2|TRBJ2-7|TRBV5-1|-
TGCGCCAGCAGCTCGGGGACTAGCGGGAGATACGAGCAGTACTTC
CASSSGTSGRYEQYF
>14|-|TRBJ2-2|TRBV9|-
TGTGCCAGCAGCGTAGGTCGCCACACCGGGGAGCTGTTTTTT
CASSVGRHTGELFF
>16|-|TRBJ1-1|TRBV7-9|-
TGTGCCAGCAGCCCTTCGGGGGGGGGTTTGTACACTGAAGCTTTCTTT
CASSPSGGGLYTEAFF
>13|TRBD2|TRBJ2-1|TRBV9|-
TGTGCCAGCAGCGGACTAGCGGGTAATGAGCAGTTCTTC
CASSGLAGNEQFF
>15|TRBD2|TRBJ2-3|TRBV9|-
TGTGCCAGCAGCGCTAGCGGGGGCAGCACAGATACGCAGTATTTT
CASSASGGSTDTQYF
>14|-|TRBJ2-7|TRBV5-5|-
TGTGCCAGCAGCTTGGGAGGGAATCGCTACGAGCAGTACTTC
CASSLGGNRYEQYF
>15|TRBD2|TRBJ2-7|TRBV7-9|-
TGTGCCAGCAGCTCCCCAACTAGCGGATTCTACGAGCAGTACTTC
CASSSPTSGFYEQYF
>15|-|TRBJ2-3|TRBV5-4|-
TGTGCCAGCAGCTTGGGGACAGACACCACAGATACGCAGTATTTT
CASSLGTDTTDTQYF
>13|-|TRBJ1-1|TRBV6-5|-
TGTGCCAGCAGGGCAGGGCTGGGGACTGAAGCTTTCTTT
CASRAGLGTEAFF
>15|TRBD1|TRBJ2-3|TRBV6-1|few
TGTGCCAGCAGTGAATTACAGGGGCACACAGATACGCAGTATTTT
CASSELQGHTDTQYF
>12|-|TRBJ2-7|TRBV7-9|-
TGTGCCAGCAGCTCGAGGTCCCACGAGCAGTACTTC
CASSSRSHEQYF
>13|-|TRBJ2-1|TRBV28|-
TGTGCCAGCAGTTCCCACCTATACAATGAGCAGTTCTTC
CASSSHLYNEQFF
>14|TRBD1|TRBJ1-1|TRBV10-3|-
TGTGCCATCAGTGATGACAGGGTGAACACTGAAGCTTTCTTT
CAISDDRVNTEAFF
>15|-|TRBJ2-7|TRBV7-9|few
TGTGCCAGCAGCGTAACCACGGGGAGCGCGGACGAGCAGTACTTC
CASSVTTGSADEQYF
>15|-|TRBJ2-2|TRBV6-5|-
TGTGCCAGCAGGGCAGCGACACTAAACACCGGGGAGCTGTTTTTT
CASRAATLNTGELFF
>13|-|TRBJ2-5|TRBV28|-
TGTGCCAGCAGTCCCGACTATCTGGGGACCCAGTACTTC
CASSPDYLGTQYF
>12|-|TRBJ2-7|TRBV19|-
TGTGCCAGTAGTATTCGGAGCGGCGAGCAGTACTTC
CASSIRSGEQYF
>14|-|TRBJ2-3|TRBV19|once
TGTGCCAGTAGTATGGGCCTAGAAACAGATACGCAGTATTTT
CASSMGLETDTQYF
>17|TRBD2|TRBJ2-1|TRBV18|-
TGTGCCAGCTCATCCCTGACTAGCGGGGGAGCCTACAATGAGCAGTTCTTC
CASSSLTSGGAYNEQFF
>13|TRBD1|TRBJ1-1|TRBV2|-
TGTGCCAGCACCACAGGGGCCGGGACTGAAGCTTTCTTT
CASTTGAGTEAFF
>13|-|TRBJ1-2|TRBV30|-
TGTGCCTGGAGGACAGAGCGGGACTATGGCTACACCTTC
CAWRTERDYGYTF
>15|-|TRBJ2-7|TRBV5-1|-
TGCGCCAGCAGCTTGGGTTCCGCTAGCTCCTACGAGCAGTACTTC
CASSLGSASSYEQYF
>16|TRBD2|TRBJ2-7|TRBV7-2|-
TGTGCCAGCAGCGCCACGACTAGCGGGAGGGCATACGAGCAGTACTTC
CASSATTSGRAYEQYF
>16|TRBD1|TRBJ2-1|TRBV4-3|-
TGCGCCAGCAGCCAGGACAGGTTTAGCTCCTACAATGAGCAGTTCTTC
CASSQDRFSSYNEQFF
>13|-|TRBJ2-5|TRBV12-3/TRBV12-4|once
TGTGCCAGCAGTTCTCCAGGGACCGAGACCCAGTACTTC
CASSSPGTETQYF
>13|-|TRBJ2-3|TRBV9|-
TGTGCCAGCAGCCCCCCCCAAGTGGATACGCAGTATTTT
CASSPPQVDTQYF
>14|-|TRBJ2-5|TRBV19|once
TGTGCCAGTAGTATCCCGAGCCAACAAGAGACCCAGTACTTC
CASSIPSQQETQYF
>15|-|TRBJ1-2|TRBV28|-
TGTGCCAGCAGTCCCCGGGGGAACGCTAACTATGGCTACACCTTC
CASSPRGNANYGYTF
>15|-|TRBJ2-5|TRBV19|-
TGTGCCAGTAGCCCACAACGGGGGCTCCAAGAGACCCAGTACTTC
CASSPQRGLQETQYF
>17|TRBD1|TRBJ2-6|TRBV18|-
TGTGCCAGCTCACCACGACAGGGGGGCGTTGGGGCCAACGTCCTGACTTTC
CASSPRQGGVGANVLTF
>13|-|TRBJ2-1|TRBV5-1|-
TGCGCCAGAGCTTGTAGTTCTGACAATGAGCAGTTCTTC
CARACSSDNEQFF
>13|-|TRBJ2-3|TRBV29-1|-
TGCAGCGCCCATGGGGGCGCGATAGATACGCAGTATTTT
CSAHGGAIDTQYF
>15|TRBD2|TRBJ2-1|TRBV5-1|few
TGCGCCAGCAGCTTGGGAGGGACTAGCGGGGATGAGCAGTTCTTC
CASSLGGTSGDEQFF
>15|-|TRBJ2-2|TRBV7-9|-
TGTGCCAGCAGCTTATTGGCCGCGAACACCGGGGAGCTGTTTTTT
CASSLLAANTGELFF
>15|TRBD2|TRBJ2-7|TRBV7-6|-
TGTGCCAGCAGCTCCGAGCGGGAGGGGGGGTACGAGCAGTACTTC
CASSSEREGGYEQYF
>13|-|TRBJ1-1|TRBV7-9|-
TGTGCCAGCAGCCCTCTTAAGAACACTGAAGCTTTCTTT
CASSPLKNTEAFF
>16|TRBD1|TRBJ1-2|TRBV5-1|-
TGCGCCAGCAGCTTGGGAGGGGGACAGGGGGCGCGTGGCTACACCTTC
CASSLGGGQGARGYTF
>13|-|TRBJ1-2|TRBV28|-
TGTGCCAGCAATCGACGGGTTGGAGGCCCCGACACCTTC
CASNRRVGGPDTF
>15|-|TRBJ1-2|TRBV6-2/TRBV6-3|-
TGTGCCAGCAGTGGCCGGGGACTTCAAACGAAGGGCTACACCTTC
CASSGRGLQTKGYTF
>15|-|TRBJ1-3|TRBV18|-
TGTGCCAGCTCACCTTACCTCGGAGATGGAAACACCATATATTTT
CASSPYLGDGNTIYF